A selection of T cell receptor beta chains follows, all from one sample in a study of blood T cell repertoires in COVID-19. Repertoires were generated with immunoSEQ multiplex PCR, while TCRdb's copy carries only in-frame clones and drops some. The table includes about 150,000 clones, about four fifths detected once. The sample comprised peripheral blood. The origin of the receptors is an elderly woman with acute or convalescent COVID-19. The CDR3 runs from the conserved cysteine through the conserved F or W. A D gene is named only where the DNA matches it firmly. Only part of the rows carry a size: once, few, many, or a class if the clone is expanded.

V gene	J gene	D gene	clone size	CDR3 protein	CDR3 DNA
TRBV6-2/TRBV6-3	TRBJ1-3	-	-	CASSYLGNTIYF	TGTGCCAGCAGTTATCTTGGAAACACCATATATTTT
TRBV7-6	TRBJ2-3	-	-	CASSLGRGARRSTDTQYF	TGTGCCAGCAGCTTGGGGCGGGGCGCCCGCCGAAGCACAGATACGCAGTATTTT
TRBV10-3	TRBJ1-1	-	-	CAISPGTPNTEAFF	TGTGCCATCAGCCCCGGGACTCCGAACACTGAAGCTTTCTTT
TRBV3-1/TRBV3-2	TRBJ2-1	-	-	CASSQSLRSLEGEQFF	TGTGCCAGCAGTCAAAGCCTCAGATCACTGGAGGGTGAGCAGTTCTTC
TRBV18	TRBJ1-3	-	-	CASSRDTGSENTIYF	TGTGCCAGCTCACGGGATACAGGGAGCGAGAACACCATATATTTT
TRBV20-1	TRBJ2-1	TRBD2	-	CSASAPSGGSFHEQFF	TGCAGTGCGAGTGCCCCTAGCGGGGGTTCCTTTCATGAGCAGTTCTTC
TRBV6-5	TRBJ2-5	-	few	CASRKTGQETQYF	TGTGCCAGCAGGAAGACAGGCCAAGAGACCCAGTACTTC
TRBV19	TRBJ1-6	TRBD1	-	CASSDRQGVNSPLHF	TGTGCCAGTAGCGACCGACAGGGTGTAAATTCACCCCTCCACTTT
TRBV6-5	TRBJ1-2	-	few	CASRTQGPTNYGYTF	TGTGCCAGCAGGACACAGGGCCCAACTAACTATGGCTACACCTTC
TRBV10-3	TRBJ2-2	-	-	CAIAGVAGELFF	TGTGCCATTGCAGGGGTCGCCGGGGAGCTGTTTTTT
TRBV7-2	TRBJ2-7	-	-	CASSLYSNTYEQYF	TGTGCCAGCAGCTTATATTCGAACACCTACGAGCAGTACTTC
TRBV5-6	TRBJ2-5	TRBD2	-	CASSLDTSGGQETQYF	TGTGCCAGCAGCTTGGACACTAGCGGGGGACAAGAGACCCAGTACTTC
TRBV6-5	TRBJ1-2	-	-	CASSYSQGYGYTF	TGTGCCAGCAGTTATTCCCAGGGATATGGCTACACCTTC
TRBV5-1	TRBJ2-1	TRBD2	-	CASSSGGTYNEQFF	TGCGCCAGCAGCTCGGGAGGCACCTACAATGAGCAGTTCTTC
TRBV6-4	TRBJ2-3	-	-	CASSVEYRGTDTQYF	TGTGCCAGCAGTGTAGAATACAGGGGCACAGATACGCAGTATTTT
TRBV7-9	TRBJ1-6	-	few	CASSLWSYNSPLHF	TGTGCCAGCAGCCTATGGTCCTATAATTCACCCCTCCACTTT
TRBV19	TRBJ2-6	TRBD1	-	CASRIGTAESGANVLTF	TGTGCCAGTAGGATCGGGACAGCGGAGTCTGGGGCCAACGTCCTGACTTTC
TRBV16	TRBJ1-4	-	-	CASSHQGANEKLFF	TGTGCCAGCAGCCATCAGGGCGCTAATGAAAAACTGTTTTTT
TRBV5-1	TRBJ2-3	TRBD1	-	CASSWDRITDTQYF	TGCGCCAGCAGCTGGGACAGGATCACAGATACGCAGTATTTT
TRBV18	TRBJ1-6	TRBD1	-	CASSPHRPGQGNSPLHF	TGTGCCAGCTCACCCCACAGGCCGGGACAGGGGAATTCACCCCTCCACTTT
TRBV2	TRBJ2-4	-	-	CASSSSGTINIQYF	TGTGCCAGCAGTTCCTCGGGAACCATAAACATTCAGTACTTC
TRBV5-5	TRBJ2-5	TRBD1	few	CASSWGDRETQYF	TGTGCCAGCAGCTGGGGGGACAGGGAGACCCAGTACTTC
TRBV18	TRBJ1-2	TRBD1	-	CASSFGQVGYTF	TGTGCCAGCTCATTCGGACAGGTTGGCTACACCTTC
TRBV7-2	TRBJ2-1	TRBD2	-	CASSFQSGVGDEQFF	TGTGCCAGCAGCTTCCAAAGCGGGGTTGGCGATGAGCAGTTCTTC
TRBV5-8	TRBJ2-7	-	-	CASRFRGSYEQYF	TGTGCCAGCAGATTCAGGGGTTCCTACGAGCAGTACTTC
TRBV4-3	TRBJ2-7	TRBD1	few	CASSQTDRGHEQYF	TGCGCCAGCAGCCAAACGGACAGGGGGCACGAGCAGTACTTC
TRBV7-3	TRBJ2-1	TRBD1	-	CASGPGTGPSNEQFF	TGTGCCAGCGGACCCGGGACAGGGCCATCGAATGAGCAGTTCTTC
TRBV7-2	TRBJ2-5	-	-	CASSLGAGQETQYF	TGTGCCAGCAGCTTAGGGGCAGGTCAAGAGACCCAGTACTTC
TRBV5-1	TRBJ1-1	-	-	CASSLQGGAMNTEAFF	TGCGCCAGCAGCCTGCAAGGGGGTGCCATGAACACTGAAGCTTTCTTT
TRBV30	TRBJ2-3	TRBD1	once	CAWGLWTGSTDTQYF	TGTGCCTGGGGCTTGTGGACAGGGAGCACAGATACGCAGTATTTT
TRBV10-3	TRBJ1-1	TRBD1	-	CAGTTGENTEAFF	TGTGCCGGAACTACAGGGGAGAACACTGAAGCTTTCTTT
TRBV18	TRBJ1-1	TRBD1	-	CASSPRDRATEAFF	TGTGCCAGCTCACCGAGAGACAGGGCAACTGAAGCTTTCTTT
TRBV19	TRBJ1-4	TRBD1	-	CASRRQGAGEKLFF	TGTGCCAGTAGAAGACAGGGGGCAGGAGAAAAACTGTTTTTT
TRBV5-1	TRBJ2-2	TRBD1	-	CASSLATGTNTGELFF	TGCGCCAGCAGCTTGGCGACAGGGACAAACACCGGGGAGCTGTTTTTT
TRBV7-2	TRBJ2-4	-	-	CASSLIGLGLSIQYF	TGTGCCAGCAGCTTAATTGGTCTAGGATTGAGCATTCAGTACTTC
TRBV6-1	TRBJ2-2	-	-	CASSELRLGELFF	TGTGCCAGCAGTGAACTACGCCTGGGGGAGCTGTTTTTT
TRBV7-9	TRBJ1-2	-	once	CASSPESWRSAVYGYTF	TGTGCCAGCAGCCCAGAGTCCTGGAGGAGCGCCGTCTATGGCTACACCTTC
TRBV27	TRBJ1-6	TRBD1	-	CASSLWPGGYVGSPLHF	TGTGCCAGCAGTTTATGGCCAGGGGGGTACGTTGGTTCACCCCTCCACTTT
TRBV7-2	TRBJ1-6	-	-	CASSPFQGSFSPLHF	TGTGCCAGCAGCCCCTTCCAGGGCTCCTTTTCACCCCTCCACTTT
TRBV11-2	TRBJ1-6	-	-	CASSLFGGAGNSPLHF	TGTGCCAGCAGCCTTTTCGGGGGGGCGGGTAATTCACCCCTCCACTTT
TRBV7-8	TRBJ1-3	-	-	CASTLNPWSSGNTIYF	TGTGCCAGCACCTTAAACCCATGGAGCTCTGGAAACACCATATATTTT
TRBV20-1	TRBJ1-2	TRBD1	-	CSASQGENYGYTF	TGCAGTGCTAGTCAGGGGGAGAACTATGGCTACACCTTC
TRBV30	TRBJ2-1	TRBD2	-	CAWGGLAEQFF	TGTGCCTGGGGGGGACTAGCGGAGCAGTTCTTC
TRBV10-3	TRBJ1-1	-	-	CAISEWADGGTEAFF	TGTGCCATCAGTGAGTGGGCCGACGGGGGCACTGAAGCTTTCTTT
TRBV3-1/TRBV3-2	TRBJ1-1	-	once	CASSLWVGGTEAFF	TGTGCCAGCAGCCTTTGGGTGGGGGGCACTGAAGCTTTCTTT
TRBV9	TRBJ2-2	TRBD1	-	CASTPHRGQDTGELFF	TGTGCCAGCACCCCGCACAGGGGCCAAGACACCGGGGAGCTGTTTTTT
TRBV25-1	TRBJ2-7	-	-	CASSEPSSLDEQYF	TGTGCCAGCAGTGAACCGAGCTCCTTGGACGAGCAGTACTTC
TRBV27	TRBJ2-1	TRBD2	-	CASSVTSGGANEQFF	TGTGCCAGCAGTGTAACTAGCGGGGGGGCCAATGAGCAGTTCTTC
TRBV19	TRBJ1-5	TRBD1	-	CASSAGTGVSNQPQHF	TGTGCCAGTAGTGCAGGGACAGGGGTAAGCAATCAGCCCCAGCATTTT
TRBV6-1	TRBJ1-2	-	-	CASSEYPNYGYTF	TGTGCCAGCAGTGAATATCCTAACTATGGCTACACCTTC
TRBV6-6	TRBJ2-2	TRBD1	-	CASRSGTDTGELFF	TGTGCCAGCAGATCCGGGACAGACACCGGGGAGCTGTTTTTT
TRBV10-3	TRBJ1-5	-	once	CAIRREVNQPQHF	TGTGCCATCAGGAGGGAGGTAAATCAGCCCCAGCATTTT
TRBV7-2	TRBJ2-7	TRBD2	-	CASSSSGLAAYEQYF	TGTGCCAGCAGCTCGTCGGGACTAGCGGCCTACGAGCAGTACTTC
TRBV4-3	TRBJ1-1	-	-	CASSHLKGRTEEGTEAFF	TGCGCCAGCAGCCATTTGAAAGGAAGGACGGAGGAGGGGACTGAAGCTTTCTTT